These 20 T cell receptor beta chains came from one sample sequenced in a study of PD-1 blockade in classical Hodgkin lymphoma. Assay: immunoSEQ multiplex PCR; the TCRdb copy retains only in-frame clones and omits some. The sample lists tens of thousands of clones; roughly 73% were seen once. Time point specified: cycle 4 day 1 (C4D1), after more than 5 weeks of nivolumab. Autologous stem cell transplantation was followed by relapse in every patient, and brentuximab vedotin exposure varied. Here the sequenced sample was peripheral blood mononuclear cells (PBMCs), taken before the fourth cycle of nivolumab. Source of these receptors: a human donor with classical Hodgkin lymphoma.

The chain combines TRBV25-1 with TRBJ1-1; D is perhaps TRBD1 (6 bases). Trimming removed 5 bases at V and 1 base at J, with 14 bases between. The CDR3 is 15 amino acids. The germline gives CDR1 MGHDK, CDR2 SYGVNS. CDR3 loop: CASSPTFRGNTEAFF. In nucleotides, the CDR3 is TGTGCCAGCAGTCCTACCTTCAGGGGGAACACTGAAGCTTTCTTT.

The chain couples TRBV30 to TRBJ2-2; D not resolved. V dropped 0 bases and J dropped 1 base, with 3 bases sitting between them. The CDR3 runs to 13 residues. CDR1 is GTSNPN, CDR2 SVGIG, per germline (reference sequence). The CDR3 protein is CAWSVWNTGELFF. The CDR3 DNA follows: TGTGCCTGGAGTGTATGGAACACCGGGGAGCTGTTTTTT.

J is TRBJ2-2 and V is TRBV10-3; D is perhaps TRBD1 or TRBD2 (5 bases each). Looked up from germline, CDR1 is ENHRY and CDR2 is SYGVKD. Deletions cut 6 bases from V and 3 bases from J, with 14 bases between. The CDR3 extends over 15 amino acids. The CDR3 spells CAIRPPGADTGELFF. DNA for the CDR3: TGTGCCATCAGGCCCCCCGGGGCGGACACCGGGGAGCTGTTTTTT.

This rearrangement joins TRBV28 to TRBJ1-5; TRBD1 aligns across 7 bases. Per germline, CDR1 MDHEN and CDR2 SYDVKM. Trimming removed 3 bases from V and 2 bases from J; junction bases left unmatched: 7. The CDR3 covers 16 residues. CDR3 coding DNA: TGTGCCAGCAGTTTCATAACAGGGGAGGGCAATCAGCCCCAGCATTTT. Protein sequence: CASSFITGEGNQPQHF.

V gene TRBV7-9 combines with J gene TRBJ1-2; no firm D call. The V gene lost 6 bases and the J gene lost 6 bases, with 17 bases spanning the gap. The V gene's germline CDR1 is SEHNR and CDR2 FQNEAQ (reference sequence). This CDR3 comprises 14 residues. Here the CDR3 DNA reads TGTGCCAGCAGGGTCGGGGTGGGGTTCGATGGCTACACCTTC. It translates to CASRVGVGFDGYTF.

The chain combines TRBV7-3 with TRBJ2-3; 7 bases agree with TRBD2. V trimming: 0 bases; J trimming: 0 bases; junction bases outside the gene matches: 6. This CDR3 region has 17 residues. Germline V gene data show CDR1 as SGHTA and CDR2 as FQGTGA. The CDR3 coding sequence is TGTGCCAGCAGCTTAACGGTCGGGAGGACTAGCACAGATACGCAGTATTTT. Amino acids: CASSLTVGRTSTDTQYF.

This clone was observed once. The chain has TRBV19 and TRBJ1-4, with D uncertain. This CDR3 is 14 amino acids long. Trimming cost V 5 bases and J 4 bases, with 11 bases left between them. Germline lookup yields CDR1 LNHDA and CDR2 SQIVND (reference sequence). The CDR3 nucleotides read TGTGCCAGTAGTTCTTGGACCGATAATGAAAAACTGTTTTTT. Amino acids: CASSSWTDNEKLFF.

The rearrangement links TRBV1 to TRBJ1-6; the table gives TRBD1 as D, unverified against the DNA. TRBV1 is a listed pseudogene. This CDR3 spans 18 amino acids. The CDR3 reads CTSSRITGVGSYNSPLHF. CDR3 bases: TGCACCAGCAGCCGGATCACAGGGGTCGGGTCCTATAATTCACCCCTCCACTTT.

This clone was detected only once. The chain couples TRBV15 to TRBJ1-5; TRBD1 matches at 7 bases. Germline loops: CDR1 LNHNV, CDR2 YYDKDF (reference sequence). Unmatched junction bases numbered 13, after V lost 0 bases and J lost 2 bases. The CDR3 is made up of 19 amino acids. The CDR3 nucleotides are TGTGCCACCAGCAGAGATCCCGGGGAGGGGGCCCATGGCAATCAGCCCCAGCATTTT. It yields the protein CATSRDPGEGAHGNQPQHF.

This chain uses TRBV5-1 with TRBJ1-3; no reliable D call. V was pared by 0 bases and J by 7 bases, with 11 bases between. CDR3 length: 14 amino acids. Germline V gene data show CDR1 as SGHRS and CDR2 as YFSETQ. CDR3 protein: CASSLGGSGNTIYF. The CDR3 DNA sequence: TGCGCCAGCAGCTTGGGAGGGTCGGGTAACACCATATATTTT.

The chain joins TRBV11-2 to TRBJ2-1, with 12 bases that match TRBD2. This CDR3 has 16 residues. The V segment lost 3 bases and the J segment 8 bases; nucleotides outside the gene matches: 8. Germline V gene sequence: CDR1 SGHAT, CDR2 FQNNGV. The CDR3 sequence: CASSFTGTSGSHEQFF. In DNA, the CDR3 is TGTGCCAGCAGCTTTACCGGGACTAGCGGGTCGCATGAGCAGTTCTTC.

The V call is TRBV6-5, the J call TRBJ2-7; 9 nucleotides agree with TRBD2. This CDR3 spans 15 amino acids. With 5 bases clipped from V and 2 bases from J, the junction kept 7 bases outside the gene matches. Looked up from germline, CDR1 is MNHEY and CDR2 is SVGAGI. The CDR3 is CASSPLAGSTYEQYF. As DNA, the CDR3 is TGTGCCAGCAGTCCTCTAGCGGGGTCGACCTACGAGCAGTACTTC.

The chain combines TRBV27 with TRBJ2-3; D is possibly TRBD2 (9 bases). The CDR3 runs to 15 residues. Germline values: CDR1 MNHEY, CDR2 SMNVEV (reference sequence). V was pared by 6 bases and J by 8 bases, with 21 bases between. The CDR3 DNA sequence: TGTGCCAGCAGCCAGGGGACAGGCGGGAGGGGTACGCAGTATTTT. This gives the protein CASSQGTGGRGTQYF.

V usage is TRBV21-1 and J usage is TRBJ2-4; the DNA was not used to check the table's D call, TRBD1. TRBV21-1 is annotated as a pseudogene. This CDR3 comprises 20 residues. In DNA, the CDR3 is TGTGCCAGCAGCAACAGGGATGGCGCCCAGGGGGCGTATTCCAAAAACATTCAGTACTTC. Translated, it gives CASSNRDGAQGAYSKNIQYF.

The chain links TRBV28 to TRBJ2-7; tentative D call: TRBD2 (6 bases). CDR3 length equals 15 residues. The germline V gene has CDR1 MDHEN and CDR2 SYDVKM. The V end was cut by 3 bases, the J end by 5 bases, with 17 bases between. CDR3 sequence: CASSLGGTPVNEQYF. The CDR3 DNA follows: TGTGCCAGCAGTTTGGGGGGTACCCCCGTCAACGAGCAGTACTTC.

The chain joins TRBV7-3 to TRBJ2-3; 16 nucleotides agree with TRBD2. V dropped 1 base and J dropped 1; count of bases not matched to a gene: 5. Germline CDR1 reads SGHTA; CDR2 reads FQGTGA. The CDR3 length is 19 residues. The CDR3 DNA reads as TGTGCCAGCAGCTTAATGGGGACTAGCGGGAGGGCCGGCACAGATACGCAGTATTTT. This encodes CASSLMGTSGRAGTDTQYF.

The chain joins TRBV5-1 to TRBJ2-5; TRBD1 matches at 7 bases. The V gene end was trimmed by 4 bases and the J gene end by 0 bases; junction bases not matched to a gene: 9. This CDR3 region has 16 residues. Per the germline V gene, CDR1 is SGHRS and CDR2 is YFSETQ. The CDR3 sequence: CASSTRQGQYQETQYF. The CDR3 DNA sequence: TGCGCCAGCAGCACAAGACAGGGACAGTACCAAGAGACCCAGTACTTC.

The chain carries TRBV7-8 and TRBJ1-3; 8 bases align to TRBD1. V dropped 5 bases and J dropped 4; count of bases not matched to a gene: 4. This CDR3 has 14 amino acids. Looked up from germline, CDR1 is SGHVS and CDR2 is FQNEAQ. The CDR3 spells CASSRRGPGNTIYF. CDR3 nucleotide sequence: TGTGCCAGCAGCCGCAGGGGGCCAGGAAACACCATATATTTT. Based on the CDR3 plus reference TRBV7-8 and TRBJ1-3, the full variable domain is GAGVSQSPRYKVAKRGQDVALRCDPISGHVSLFWYQQALGQGPEFLTYFQNEAQLDKSGLPSDRFFAERPEGSVSTLKIQRTQQEDSAVYLCASSRRGPGNTIYFGEGSWLTVV.

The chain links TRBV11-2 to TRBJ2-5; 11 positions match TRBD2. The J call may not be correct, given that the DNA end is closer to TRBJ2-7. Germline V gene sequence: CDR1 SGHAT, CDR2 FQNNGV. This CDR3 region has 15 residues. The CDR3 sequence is CASSLLAGGLYEQYF. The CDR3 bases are TGTGCCAGCAGCTTACTAGCGGGGGGTCTCTACGAGCAGTACTTC.

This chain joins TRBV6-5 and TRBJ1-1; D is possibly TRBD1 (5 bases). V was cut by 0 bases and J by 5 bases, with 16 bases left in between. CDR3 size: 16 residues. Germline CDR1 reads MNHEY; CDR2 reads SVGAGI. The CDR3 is CASSYSSSGRRTEAFF. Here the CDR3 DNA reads TGTGCCAGCAGTTACTCGAGTTCAGGGCGTAGGACTGAAGCTTTCTTT.